This TCR beta chain is drawn from a study of T cell responses to AZD1222 COVID-19 vaccine. In regard to this clone: Its target is unknown.

Whole-study results and caveats: Reportedly, nearly half of unique spike TCRs recognized epitopes outside B.1.351/B.1.1.7 mutations. Across spike, vaccine-associated CD4 TCRs were found, dominant at 160-218 and 743-854. Compared with day 0, the breadth and depth of the Spike-specific TCR repertoire rose significantly after two doses of AZD1222. Repertoire sampling was restricted to post-peak T cell response timepoints.

The table came from immunoSEQ multiplex PCR; TCRdb's copy has only in-frame clones and leaves some out. The sample holds roughly 70,000 clones, 85% seen once. Between the trimmed V and J ends, which lost 6 bases and 4 bases, there was a span of 16 bases. The CDR3 loop spans 15 amino acids. The germline gives CDR1 LNHDA, CDR2 SQIVND (reference sequence). The V gene is TRBV19, the J gene TRBJ1-3; D unresolved. The material was peripheral blood, obtained on day 0 of AZD1222 vaccination. The source of this sequence is an adult in good health. In DNA form, the CDR3 reads TGTGCCAGTAGCCCCCCCGCCGTGCGGGGAAACACCATATATTTT. Its protein product is CASSPPAVRGNTIYF.